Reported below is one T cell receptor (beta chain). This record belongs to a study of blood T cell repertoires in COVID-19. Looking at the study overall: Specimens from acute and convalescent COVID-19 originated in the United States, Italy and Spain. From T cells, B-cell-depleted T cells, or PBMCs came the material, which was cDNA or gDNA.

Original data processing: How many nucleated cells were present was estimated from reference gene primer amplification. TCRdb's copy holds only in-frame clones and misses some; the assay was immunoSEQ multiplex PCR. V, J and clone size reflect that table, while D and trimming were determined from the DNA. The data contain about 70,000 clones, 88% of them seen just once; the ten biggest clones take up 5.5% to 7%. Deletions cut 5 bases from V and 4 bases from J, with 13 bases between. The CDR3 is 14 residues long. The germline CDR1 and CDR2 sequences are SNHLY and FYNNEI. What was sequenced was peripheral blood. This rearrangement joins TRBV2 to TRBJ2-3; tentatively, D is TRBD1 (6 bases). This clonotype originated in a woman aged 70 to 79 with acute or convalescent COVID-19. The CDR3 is CASSYRVGADTQYF. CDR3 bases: TGTGCCAGCAGTTACAGGGTCGGGGCAGATACGCAGTATTTT.